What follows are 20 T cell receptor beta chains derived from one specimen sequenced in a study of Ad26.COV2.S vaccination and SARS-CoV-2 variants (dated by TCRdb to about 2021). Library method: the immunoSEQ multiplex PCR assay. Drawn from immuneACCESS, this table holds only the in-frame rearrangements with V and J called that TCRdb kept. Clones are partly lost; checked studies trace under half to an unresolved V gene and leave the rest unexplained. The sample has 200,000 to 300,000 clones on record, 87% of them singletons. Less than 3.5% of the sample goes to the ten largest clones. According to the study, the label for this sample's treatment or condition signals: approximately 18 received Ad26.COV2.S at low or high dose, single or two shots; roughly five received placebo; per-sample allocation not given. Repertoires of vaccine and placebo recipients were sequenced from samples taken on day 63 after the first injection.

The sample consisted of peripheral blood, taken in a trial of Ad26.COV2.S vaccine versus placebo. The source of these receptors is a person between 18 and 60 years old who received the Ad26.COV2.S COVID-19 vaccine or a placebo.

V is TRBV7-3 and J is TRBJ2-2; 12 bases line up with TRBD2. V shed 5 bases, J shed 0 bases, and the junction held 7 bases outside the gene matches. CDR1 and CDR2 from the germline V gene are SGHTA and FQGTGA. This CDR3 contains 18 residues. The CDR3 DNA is TGTGCCAGCAGCCCCCGACTAGCGGGGGAACCGAACACCGGGGAGCTGTTTTTT. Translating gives CASSPRLAGEPNTGELFF.

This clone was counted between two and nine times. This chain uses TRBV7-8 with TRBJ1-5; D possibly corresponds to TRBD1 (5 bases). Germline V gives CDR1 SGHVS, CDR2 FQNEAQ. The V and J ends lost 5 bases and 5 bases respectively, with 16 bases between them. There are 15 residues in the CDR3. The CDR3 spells CASSIRPGSHQPQHF. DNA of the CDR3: TGTGCCAGCAGCATCCGTCCAGGGTCCCATCAGCCCCAGCATTTT.

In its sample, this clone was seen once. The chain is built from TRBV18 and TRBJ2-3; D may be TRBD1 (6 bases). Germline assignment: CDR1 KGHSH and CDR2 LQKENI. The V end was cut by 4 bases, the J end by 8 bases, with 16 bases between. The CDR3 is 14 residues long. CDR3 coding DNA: TGTGCCAGCTCACTAGTCCAACAGGGAGCTACGCAGTATTTT. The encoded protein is CASSLVQQGATQYF.

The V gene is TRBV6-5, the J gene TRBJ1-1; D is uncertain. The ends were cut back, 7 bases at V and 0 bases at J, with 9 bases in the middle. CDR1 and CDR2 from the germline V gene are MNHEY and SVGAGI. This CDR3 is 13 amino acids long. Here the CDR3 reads CASTLRLNTEAFF. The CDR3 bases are TGTGCCAGCACCCTACGGTTGAACACTGAAGCTTTCTTT.

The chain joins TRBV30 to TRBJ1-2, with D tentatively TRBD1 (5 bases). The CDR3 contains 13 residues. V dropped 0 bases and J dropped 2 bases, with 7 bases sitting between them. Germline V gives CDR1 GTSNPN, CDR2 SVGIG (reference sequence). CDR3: CAWSVEGNYGYTF. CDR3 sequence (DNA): TGTGCCTGGAGTGTAGAGGGGAACTATGGCTACACCTTC.

CDR3 DNA: TGTGCCAGCAGACCCGATCAGGGAGTTGGTGGCTACACCTTC. It encodes CASRPDQGVGGYTF. The chain links TRBV6-5 to TRBJ1-2, with D perhaps matching TRBD1 (5 bases). Germline CDR1 MNHEY, CDR2 SVGAGI. V gave up 6 bases and J gave up 7 bases, with 18 bases separating them. The CDR3 extends over 14 amino acids.

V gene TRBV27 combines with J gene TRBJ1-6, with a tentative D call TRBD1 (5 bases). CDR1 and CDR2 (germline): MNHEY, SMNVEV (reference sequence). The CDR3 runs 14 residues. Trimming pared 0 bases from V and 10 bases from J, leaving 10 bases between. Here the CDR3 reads CASSLSQGGSPLHF. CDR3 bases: TGTGCCAGCAGTTTATCGCAGGGTGGGTCACCCCTCCACTTT.

Here the CDR3 reads CASSRQGWRTEAFF. CDR3 in DNA: TGTGCCAGCAGCCGACAGGGGTGGAGAACTGAAGCTTTCTTT. This rearrangement joins TRBV3-1 (or the pseudogene TRBV3-2) to TRBJ1-1; 8 bases fit TRBD1. CDR1 and CDR2 (germline): LGHDT, YNNKEL (reference sequence). CDR3 size: 14 residues. Trimming cost V 4 bases and J 5 bases; bases outside gene matches: 6.

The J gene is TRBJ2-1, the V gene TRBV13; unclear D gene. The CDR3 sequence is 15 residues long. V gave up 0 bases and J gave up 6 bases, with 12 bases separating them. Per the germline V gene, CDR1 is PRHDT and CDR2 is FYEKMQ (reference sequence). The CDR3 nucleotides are TGTGCCAGCAGCTTAGGCTCCCCAGTCACCAATGAGCAGTTCTTC. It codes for CASSLGSPVTNEQFF.

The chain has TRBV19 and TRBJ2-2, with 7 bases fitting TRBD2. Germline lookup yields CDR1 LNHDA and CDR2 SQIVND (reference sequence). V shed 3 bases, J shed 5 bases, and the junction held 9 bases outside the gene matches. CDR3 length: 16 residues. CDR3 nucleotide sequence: TGTGCCAGTAGTATCGTTGGGCTAGCGGAGACCGGGGAGCTGTTTTTT. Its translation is CASSIVGLAETGELFF.

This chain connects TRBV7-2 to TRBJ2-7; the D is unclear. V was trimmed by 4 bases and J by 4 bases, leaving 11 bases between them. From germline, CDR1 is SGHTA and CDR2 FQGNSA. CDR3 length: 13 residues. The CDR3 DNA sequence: TGTGCCAGCAGCTCCCCCGTTAAGTACGAGCAGTACTTC. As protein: CASSSPVKYEQYF.

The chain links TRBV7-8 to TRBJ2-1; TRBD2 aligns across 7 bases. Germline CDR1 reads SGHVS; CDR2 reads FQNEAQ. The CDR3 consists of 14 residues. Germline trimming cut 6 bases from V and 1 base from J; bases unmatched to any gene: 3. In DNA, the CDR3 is TGTGCCAGCAGAGAGCGGGGATCCTACAATGAGCAGTTCTTC. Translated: CASRERGSYNEQFF.

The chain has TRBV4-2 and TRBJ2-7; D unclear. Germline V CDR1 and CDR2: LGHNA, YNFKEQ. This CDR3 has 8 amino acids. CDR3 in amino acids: CASTGQYV. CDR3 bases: TGCGCCAGCACGGGGCAGTACGTC.

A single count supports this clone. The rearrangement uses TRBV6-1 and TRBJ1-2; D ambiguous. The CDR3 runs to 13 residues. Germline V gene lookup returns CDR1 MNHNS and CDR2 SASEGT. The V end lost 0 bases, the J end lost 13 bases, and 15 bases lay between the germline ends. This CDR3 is CASSEALGRSATF. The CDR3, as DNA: TGTGCCAGCAGTGAAGCGCTTGGCAGATCGGCCACCTTC.

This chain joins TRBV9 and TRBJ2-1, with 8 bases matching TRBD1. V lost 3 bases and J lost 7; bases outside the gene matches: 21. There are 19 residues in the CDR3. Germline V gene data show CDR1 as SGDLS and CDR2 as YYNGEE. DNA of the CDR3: TGTGCCAGCAGCGGCGGACAGGGACAACGTGGCGCAGGGTGGAATGAGCAGTTCTTC. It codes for CASSGGQGQRGAGWNEQFF.

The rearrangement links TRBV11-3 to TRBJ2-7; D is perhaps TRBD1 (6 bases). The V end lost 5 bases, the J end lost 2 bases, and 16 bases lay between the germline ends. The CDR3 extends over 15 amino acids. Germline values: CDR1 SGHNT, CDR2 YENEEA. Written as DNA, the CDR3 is TGTGCCAGCAGCCCTGGGACATTGCCTACCTACGAGCAGTACTTC. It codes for CASSPGTLPTYEQYF.

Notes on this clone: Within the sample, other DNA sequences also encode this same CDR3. The CDR3 loop reads CASSLSNEQFF. CDR3 nucleotide sequence: TGTGCCAGCAGCTTATCCAATGAGCAGTTCTTC. The chain has TRBV6-2 or TRBV6-3 and TRBJ2-1; no reliable D call. Germline CDR1 and CDR2: MNHEY and SVGEGT. V lost 6 bases, J lost 6 bases, and 6 bases lay in between. This CDR3 is built from 11 residues.

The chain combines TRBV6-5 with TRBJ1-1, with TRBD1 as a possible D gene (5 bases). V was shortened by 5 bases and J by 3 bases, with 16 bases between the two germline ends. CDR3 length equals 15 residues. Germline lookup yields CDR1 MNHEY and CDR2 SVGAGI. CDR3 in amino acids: CASSPFSRVDTEAFF. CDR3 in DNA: TGTGCCAGCAGTCCGTTTAGCAGGGTAGACACTGAAGCTTTCTTT.

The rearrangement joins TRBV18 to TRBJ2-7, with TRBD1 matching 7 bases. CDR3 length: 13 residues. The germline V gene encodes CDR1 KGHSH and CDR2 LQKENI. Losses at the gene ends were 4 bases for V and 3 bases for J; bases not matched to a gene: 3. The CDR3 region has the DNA TGTGCCAGCTCACGACAGGGTAACTACGAGCAGTACTTC. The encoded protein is CASSRQGNYEQYF.

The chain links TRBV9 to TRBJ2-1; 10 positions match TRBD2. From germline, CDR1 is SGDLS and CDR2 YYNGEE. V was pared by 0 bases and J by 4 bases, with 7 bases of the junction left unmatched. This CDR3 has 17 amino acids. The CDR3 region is CASSVGASGGRYNEQFF. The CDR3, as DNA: TGTGCCAGCAGCGTAGGGGCTAGCGGGGGTAGATACAATGAGCAGTTCTTC.